The present T cell receptor (beta chain) was sequenced within a study of T cells in Graves' hyperthyroidism and ophthalmopathy (dated by TCRdb to the late 2010s). For context, the study as a whole: Peripheral blood samples were taken at initial diagnosis, before any treatment was given. In addition, the study compared T-cell repertoires in thyroid tissue and in blood from roughly six Graves' hyperthyroidism patients. TCR Vbeta CDR3 sequencing of 130 to 150 peripheral blood samples (over 40 ophthalmopathy, approximately 80 hyperthyroidism and approximately 17 progressor patients) is reported in the paper. To identify TCR V-J signatures that set the groups apart, the researchers used a discovery cohort of more than 95 patients, made up of 43 with Graves' ophthalmopathy and some 60 with stable Graves' hyperthyroidism. The 100 or so discovery patients were randomly divided into training and test sets at a 7:3 ratio. After blood sampling, hyperthyroidism patients were treated with methimazole at a starting dose of 30 mg daily, and ophthalmopathy patients were treated with high-dose intravenous methylprednisolone. Prospective prediction of ophthalmopathy was tested in an independent validation cohort of fewer than 20 hyperthyroidism patients and 17 patients who later progressed to ophthalmopathy.

TCR beta CDR3 regions were amplified from RNA transcripts. A first-round RT-PCR of the TCR CDR3 used the HTBI primer set with the Qiagen OneStep RT-PCR kit. Libraries were constructed in a second round of multiplex PCR, after which size selection and purification were carried out. The libraries were sequenced on an Illumina HiSeq2000 using paired-end 100 bp reads. Concerning the study's data processing: SOAPnuke was used to process the raw data, removing reads that contained adapters or uncalled bases, had a mean Phred below 15, or lacked an exact match to the constant primer or identifier. High-quality paired reads were merged with COPE v1.2.5, and unique nucleotide sequences were defined as clonotypes. Clonotypes were aligned to IMGT TRBV, TRBD and TRBJ reference segments using MiTCR v1.1. The analysis was restricted to V-J combinations with a frequency above 0.0001, which together covered 99% to 99.2% of the repertoires. The TCS score was defined as F50 (clonal expansion) divided by E x V (chaos), with BLOSUM62-based TCRdist calculated between CDR3 peptides within each V-J. Welch's t-statistics and random forest reduced roughly 540 V-J features to roughly 13, which were used in a naive Bayes classifier (R e1071). TCRdb trimmed the raw reads at Q25, called clones with MiXCR and kept productive beta chains. Each entry is one CDR3 protein sequence, shown with its most common DNA and genes. The V and J calls were determined by TCRdb, not by the authors. The sample includes fewer than 250,000 distinct CDR3 sequences, with 16% observed a single time. Jointly, the top ten make up about 30% of the sample.

Study-wide findings and limitations: Ophthalmopathy was separated from stable hyperthyroidism by a 13 V-J signature model, with over 85% sensitivity and 81% to 82% specificity obtained in cross-validation and 80%/75% obtained in testing. Sample size was not statistically predetermined, and blinding of investigators to group allocation was not performed. In validation, the model predicted progression to ophthalmopathy a median of 6.5 months before onset, with around 70% sensitivity and 72.22% specificity. Blood samples also contained most of the expanded thyroid clonotypes (frequency above 0.001), which suggests that blood repertoires may reflect thyroid immune responses.

Ophthalmopathy patients had moderately to severely active disease, Clinical Activity Score of at least 3, NOSPECS grade of at least 4, and duration under 3 months. The study excluded patients with uncontrolled infections, other autoimmune diseases, pregnancy or lactation. Diagnoses were established on the basis of clinical symptoms, serum thyroxine and TRAb, thyroid ultrasound, and orbital computed tomography. Ficoll-Paque density gradient centrifugation was used to isolate PBMCs from around 10 ml of fresh peripheral blood. Total RNA was extracted using Trizol reagent, and RNA quality was assessed on an Agilent 2100 Bioanalyzer. About this clonotype: The target of this receptor is not known. No much larger clone is present one base from it, and per-base qualities are unavailable.

There are 15 amino acids in the CDR3, from cysteine to phenylalanine inclusive. The only DNA kept is the CDR3, 45 bases in frame from the first base. For CDR1 and CDR2, the germline V gene lists SGHTA and FQGTGA. V ends up 6 bases short and J 8 bases short, with an unmatched junction base count of 5. The origin of this receptor is a woman between 18 and 30 years old with Graves' ophthalmopathy. The rearranged segments are TRBV7-3 and TRBJ2-1; 15 central nucleotides agree with TRBD2. What was sequenced was blood. DNA sequence: TGTGCCAGCAGGCCGGGACTAGCGGGAGGAGATGAGCAGTTCTTC. Its protein is CASRPGLAGGDEQFF.